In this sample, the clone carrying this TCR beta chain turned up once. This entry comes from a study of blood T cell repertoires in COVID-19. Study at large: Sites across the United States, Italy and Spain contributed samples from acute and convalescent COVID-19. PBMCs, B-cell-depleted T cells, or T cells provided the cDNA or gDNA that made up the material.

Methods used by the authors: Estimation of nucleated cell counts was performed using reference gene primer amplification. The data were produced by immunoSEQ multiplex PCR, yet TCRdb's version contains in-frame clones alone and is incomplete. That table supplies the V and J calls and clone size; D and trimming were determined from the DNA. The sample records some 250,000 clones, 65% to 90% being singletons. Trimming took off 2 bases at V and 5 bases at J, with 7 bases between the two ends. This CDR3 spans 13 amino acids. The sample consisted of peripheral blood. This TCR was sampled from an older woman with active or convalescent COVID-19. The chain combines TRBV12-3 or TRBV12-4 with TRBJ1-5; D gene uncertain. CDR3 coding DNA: TGTGCCAGCAGTTTAAACACCCATCAGCCCCAGCATTTT. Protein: CASSLNTHQPQHF.